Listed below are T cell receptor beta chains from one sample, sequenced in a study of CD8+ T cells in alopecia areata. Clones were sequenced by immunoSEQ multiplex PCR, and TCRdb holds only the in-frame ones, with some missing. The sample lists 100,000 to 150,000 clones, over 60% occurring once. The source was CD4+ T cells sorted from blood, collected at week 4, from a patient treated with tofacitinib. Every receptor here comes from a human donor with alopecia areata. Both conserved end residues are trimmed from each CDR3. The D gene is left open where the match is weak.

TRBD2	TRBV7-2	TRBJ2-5	ASSLDGSGGEETQY
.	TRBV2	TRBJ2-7	ASSVQATYEQY
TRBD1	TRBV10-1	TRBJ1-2	ASSGTGPGDYGYT
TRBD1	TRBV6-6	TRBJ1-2	ASSYQGQGLEYT
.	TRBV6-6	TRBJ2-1	ASSYRYDNEQF
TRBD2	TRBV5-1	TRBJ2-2	ASSKRTSQTTGELF
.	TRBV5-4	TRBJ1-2	ASSLVTDYGYT
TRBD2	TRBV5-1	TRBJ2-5	ASSLAGTPETQY
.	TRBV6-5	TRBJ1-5	ASSYSLNSNQPQH
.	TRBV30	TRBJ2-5	AWSVDSRETQY
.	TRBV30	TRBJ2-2	AGNSGIIPTGELF
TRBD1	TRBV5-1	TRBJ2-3	ASSLDGRGTDTQY
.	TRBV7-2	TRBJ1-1	ASSLYGSTEAF
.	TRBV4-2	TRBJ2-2	ASSQRDRGGDEELF
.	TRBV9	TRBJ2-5	ASSVQWASGTQY
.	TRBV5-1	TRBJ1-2	ASSRIGRTYGYT
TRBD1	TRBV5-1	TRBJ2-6	ASSLGTGGSVSGANVLT
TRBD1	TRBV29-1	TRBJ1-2	SVEQGFYGYT
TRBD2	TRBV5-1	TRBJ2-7	ASSASESGGGTTYEQY
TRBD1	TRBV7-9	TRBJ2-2	ASSLHRGGTGELF
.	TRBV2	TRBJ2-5	ASRRDSKETQY
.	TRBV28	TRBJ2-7	ASSPLYEQY